A single sample is the source of the 20 T cell receptor beta chains below, sequenced in a study of blood T cell repertoires in COVID-19. Generated by immunoSEQ multiplex PCR, the TCRdb table keeps only in-frame clones and is missing some. Of some 100,000 clones listed, roughly 92% are singletons. Material for sequencing was peripheral blood. Receptor source: a man between 60 and 75 years old with acute or convalescent COVID-19.

This clone was detected only once. V usage is TRBV29-1 and J usage is TRBJ2-7; D might be TRBD2 (6 bases). Per the germline V gene, CDR1 is SQVTM and CDR2 is ANQGSEA. The germline V and J ends were trimmed by 6 bases and 0 bases, with 9 bases remaining between them. The CDR3 runs 12 residues. The CDR3 DNA is TGCAGCGTCGAGACTAGCTCCTACGAGCAGTACTTC. The encoded protein is CSVETSSYEQYF.

V is TRBV24-1 and J is TRBJ1-5, with D possibly being TRBD1 (5 bases). The CDR3 runs to 15 residues. CDR1 KGHDR and CDR2 SFDVKD come from the germline V gene. The V and J ends lost 4 bases and 10 bases respectively, with 19 bases between them. DNA of the CDR3: TGTGCCACCAGTGACAGCAGGGTATCCTTGAAACCCCAGCATTTT. Amino acid sequence: CATSDSRVSLKPQHF.

The gene calls are TRBV5-4 and TRBJ2-5; 7 bases fit TRBD1. From germline, CDR1 is SGHNT and CDR2 YYREEE (reference sequence). The V gene end was trimmed by 4 bases and the J gene end by 2 bases; junction bases not matched to a gene: 2. CDR3 length: 13 residues. The CDR3 DNA reads as TGTGCCAGCAGCACGGGACAGCAAGAGACCCAGTACTTC. It yields the protein CASSTGQQETQYF.

The V call is TRBV19, the J call TRBJ1-5; D is undetermined. The ends were cut back, 1 base at V and 7 bases at J, with 5 bases in the middle. There are 12 residues in the CDR3. Germline V gives CDR1 LNHDA, CDR2 SQIVND (reference sequence). The DNA for the CDR3 is TGTGCCAGTAGTATAGGGGCCCAGCCCCAGCATTTT. As protein: CASSIGAQPQHF. Complete variable domain (other parts from reference TRBV19 and TRBJ1-5): DGGITQSPKYLFRKEGQNVTLSCEQNLNHDAMYWYRQDPGQGLRLIYYSQIVNDFQKGDIAEGYSVSREKKESFPLTVTSAQKNPTAFYLCASSIGAQPQHFGDGTRLSIL.

V and J are TRBV7-9 and TRBJ1-1; 10 nucleotides agree with TRBD1. CDR1 is SEHNR, CDR2 FQNEAQ, per germline (reference sequence). After removal of 5 bases from V and 4 bases from J, the junction contained 10 bases not matched to a gene. The CDR3 consists of 16 residues. Here the CDR3 reads CASSPWDRGQGTEAFF. The CDR3 nucleotides read TGTGCCAGCAGCCCTTGGGACAGGGGACAGGGCACTGAAGCTTTCTTT.

The rearrangement uses TRBV30 and TRBJ1-2; D may be TRBD1 (6 bases). The germline V gene has CDR1 GTSNPN and CDR2 SVGIG (reference sequence). The CDR3 covers 11 residues. Trimming shortened V by 3 bases and J by 8 bases, and 10 bases separated the two germline ends. The CDR3 is CAWSRGSGYTF. CDR3 nucleotide sequence: TGTGCCTGGAGCAGGGGTTCGGGCTACACCTTC.

The rearrangement links TRBV10-3 to TRBJ1-2; D call uncertain. V lost 4 bases, J lost 0 bases, and 12 bases lay in between. This CDR3 spans 15 amino acids. Per germline, CDR1 ENHRY and CDR2 SYGVKD. CDR3 DNA sequence: TGTGCCATCAGTGGAGGGTTGAACCCTAACTATGGCTACACCTTC. It translates to CAISGGLNPNYGYTF.

The chain employs TRBV29-1 and TRBJ2-3, with D unclear. Trimming left V 3 bases short and J 6 bases short, with 7 bases between. The CDR3 covers 11 residues. Germline lookup yields CDR1 SQVTM and CDR2 ANQGSEA. CDR3 in DNA: TGCAGCGTTGACCGGTCGGATACGCAGTATTTT. Protein sequence: CSVDRSDTQYF.

The chain joins TRBV29-1 to TRBJ2-7; the D is unclear. The CDR3 runs 13 residues. The V gene's germline CDR1 is SQVTM and CDR2 ANQGSEA. Trimming removed 4 bases at V and 0 bases at J, with 10 bases between. The CDR3 spells CSVVVGNSYEQYF. The CDR3 DNA reads as TGCAGCGTTGTTGTCGGTAACTCCTACGAGCAGTACTTC.

The chain uses TRBV27 and TRBJ2-3, with 11 bases matching TRBD1. V trimming: 5 bases; J trimming: 5 bases; junction bases outside the gene matches: 6. The CDR3 loop spans 15 amino acids. The germline gives CDR1 MNHEY, CDR2 SMNVEV (reference sequence). The CDR3 reads CASSPRTGGLDTQYF. The CDR3 nucleotides are TGTGCCAGCAGTCCCAGGACAGGGGGCTTAGATACGCAGTATTTT.

The gene calls are TRBV28 and TRBJ1-1; TRBD1 aligns across 9 bases. The CDR3 length is 17 residues. Germline CDR1 MDHEN, CDR2 SYDVKM. With 6 bases clipped from V and 1 base from J, the junction kept 12 bases outside the gene matches. This chain's CDR3 is CASRNQGWGQGNTEAFF. CDR3 nucleotide sequence: TGTGCCAGCAGGAATCAAGGGTGGGGACAGGGGAACACTGAAGCTTTCTTT.

The chain has TRBV3-1 (or the pseudogene TRBV3-2) and TRBJ2-1; a weak D match, TRBD2 (6 bases). The CDR3 covers 13 residues. The V end lost 4 bases, the J end lost 9 bases, and 13 bases lay between the germline ends. CDR1 and CDR2 (germline): LGHDT, YNNKEL (reference sequence). The CDR3 protein is CASSPPGRSEQFF. Here the CDR3 DNA reads TGTGCCAGCAGCCCCCCAGGGAGGAGTGAGCAGTTCTTC.

The rearrangement uses TRBV5-1 and TRBJ1-4; D is possibly TRBD1 (6 bases). CDR1 is SGHRS and CDR2 is YFSETQ in the germline V gene. With 4 bases removed from V and 7 bases from J, the gap between germline ends came to 17 bases. This CDR3 region has 15 residues. The CDR3 DNA reads TGCGCCAGCAGCCGGAGGGGGGGCGAGGGTGAAAAACTGTTTTTT. This sequence encodes CASSRRGGEGEKLFF.

DNA for the CDR3: TGTGCCAGCTCCCGAACCCGGACATCGGAGAAGGAGCAGTTCTTC. Translating it yields CASSRTRTSEKEQFF. The genes are TRBV18 and TRBJ2-1; D possibly corresponds to TRBD1 (5 bases). The CDR3 has 15 amino acids. Germline CDR1 is KGHSH and CDR2 is LQKENI. V was cut by 6 bases and J by 10 bases, with 22 bases left in between.

The rearrangement links TRBV12-5 to TRBJ1-3; the D gene is possibly TRBD1 (5 bases). The germline V gene encodes CDR1 LGHNT and CDR2 FRNRAP. The length of the CDR3 is 17 residues. The V end was cut by 1 base, the J end by 4 bases, with 17 bases between. The CDR3, as DNA: TGTGCTAGTGGTTTGGGGGTGGGTGACAGTCCGGGAAACACCATATATTTT. Residues: CASGLGVGDSPGNTIYF.

CDR3 sequence reads: CASSETPAGNQPQHF. The CDR3 DNA reads TGTGCCAGCAGTGAGACGCCCGCGGGGAATCAGCCCCAGCATTTT. The gene calls are TRBV2 and TRBJ1-5; D remains ambiguous. The CDR3 loop spans 15 amino acids. The V end was cut by 3 bases, the J end by 4 bases, with 13 bases between. Germline V gene sequence: CDR1 SNHLY, CDR2 FYNNEI.

The V gene is TRBV2, the J gene TRBJ1-1, with TRBD1 as a possible D gene (5 bases). Germline V gene data show CDR1 as SNHLY and CDR2 as FYNNEI. Trimming took 6 bases from V and 0 from J, leaving 11 bases between them. This CDR3 region has 14 residues. The CDR3 reads CASRLDSLNTEAFF. In DNA form, the CDR3 reads TGTGCCAGCAGACTCGACAGTTTGAACACTGAAGCTTTCTTT.

This clone was observed once. J is TRBJ2-7 and V is TRBV7-3; 9 bases align to TRBD1. Looked up from germline, CDR1 is SGHTA and CDR2 is FQGTGA. The CDR3 is 14 amino acids. The V gene end was trimmed by 2 bases and the J gene end by 5 bases; junction bases not matched to a gene: 4. The CDR3 DNA reads as TGTGCCAGCAGCTTATGGGACAGGGTAGACGAGCAGTACTTC. As protein: CASSLWDRVDEQYF.

The V call is TRBV3-1 (or the pseudogene TRBV3-2), the J call TRBJ1-2; 7 bases fit TRBD1. The CDR3 runs to 14 residues. V trimming: 2 bases; J trimming: 4 bases; junction bases outside the gene matches: 4. CDR1 is LGHDT and CDR2 is YNNKEL in the germline V gene (reference sequence). The CDR3 bases are TGTGCCAGCAGCCAAACAGGGGTTTCCTATGGCTACACCTTC. It is translated as CASSQTGVSYGYTF.

The rearrangement links TRBV18 to TRBJ1-1, with D hard to call. V was cut by 1 base and J by 1 base, with 4 bases left in between. The germline gives CDR1 KGHSH, CDR2 LQKENI. The CDR3 has 13 amino acids. The CDR3 coding sequence is TGTGCCAGCTCACCACTATCGAACACTGAAGCTTTCTTT. Translated, it gives CASSPLSNTEAFF.